These 31 T cell receptor beta chains were sequenced from one sample in a study of cytomegalovirus exposure and HLA in healthy donors. The study ran its PCR with 60 Vbeta and 13 Jbeta primers. Method: immunoSEQ multiplex PCR; TCRdb's copy keeps in-frame clones and lacks some. The sample contains about 190,000 clones, roughly 82% of which appear only once. Material: PBMCs. These TCRs come from a woman in her fifties or sixties in good health and CMV-seropositive.

The J gene is TRBJ2-1, the V gene TRBV5-1; D gene uncertain. There are 13 residues in the CDR3. V was shortened by 2 bases and J by 6 bases, with 9 bases between the two germline ends. CDR1 and CDR2 from the germline V gene are SGHRS and YFSETQ. DNA of the CDR3: TGCGCCAGCAGCTTCGACAACTCCAATGAGCAGTTCTTC. As protein: CASSFDNSNEQFF.

The CDR3 loop reads CASSDGGGVPYNEQFF. CDR3 DNA: TGTGCCAGCAGTGATGGAGGAGGGGTTCCCTACAATGAGCAGTTCTTC. The chain recombines TRBV25-1 with TRBJ2-1; D possibly corresponds to TRBD2 (6 bases). V lost 3 bases and J 2 bases, leaving 14 bases between the germline ends. The CDR3 consists of 16 residues. The V gene's germline CDR1 is MGHDK and CDR2 SYGVNS.

This clone came up once. This rearrangement joins TRBV15 to TRBJ1-1; D perhaps matches TRBD1 (5 bases). The V end lost 0 bases, the J end lost 8 bases, and 10 bases lay between the germline ends. Germline values: CDR1 LNHNV, CDR2 YYDKDF (reference sequence). This CDR3 spans 13 amino acids. The CDR3 DNA sequence: TGTGCCACCAGCAGAGATACGACAGCAGAAGCTTTCTTT. This sequence encodes CATSRDTTAEAFF.

The chain employs TRBV19 and TRBJ1-2, with 7 bases that match TRBD1. V shed 10 bases, J shed 4 bases, and the junction held 12 bases outside the gene matches. In germline, CDR1 is LNHDA, CDR2 SQIVND (reference sequence). CDR3 length: 14 residues. In DNA, the CDR3 is TGTGCCACCGTCCCGGGACAGTACGCCTATGGCTACACCTTC. Residues: CATVPGQYAYGYTF.

V usage is TRBV25-1 and J usage is TRBJ2-4; D may be TRBD1 (5 bases). The length of the CDR3 is 17 residues. V lost 2 bases and J lost 6, with 20 bases in between. In germline, CDR1 is MGHDK, CDR2 SYGVNS. The CDR3 spells CASSESPRDSIGNIQYF. DNA of the CDR3: TGTGCCAGCAGTGAAAGTCCCCGCGACAGTATCGGAAACATTCAGTACTTC.

The rearrangement joins TRBV7-9 to TRBJ1-4, with unresolved D. Germline lookup yields CDR1 SEHNR and CDR2 FQNEAQ (reference sequence). The V gene lost 4 bases and the J gene lost 4 bases, with 16 bases spanning the gap. The CDR3 sequence is 16 residues long. CDR3 in DNA: TGTGCCAGCAGCTCTTCGTTCGACACCATTAATGAAAAACTGTTTTTT. This translates into CASSSSFDTINEKLFF. Supplemented by reference TRBV7-9 and TRBJ1-4, the full variable domain reads DTGVSQNPRHKITKRGQNVTFRCDPISEHNRLYWYRQTLGQGPEFLTYFQNEAQLEKSRLLSDRFSAERPKGSFSTLEIQRTEQGDSAMYLCASSSSFDTINEKLFFGSGTQLSVL.

The chain has TRBV10-3 and TRBJ2-3, with 16 bases matching TRBD2. CDR3 length equals 17 residues. J gave up 4 bases and V 2 bases, and 3 bases lay outside the gene matches. CDR1 ENHRY and CDR2 SYGVKD come from the germline V gene. CDR3 in amino acids: CAISEGTSGGEPDTQYF. The CDR3 DNA sequence: TGTGCCATCAGTGAGGGGACTAGCGGGGGGGAGCCAGATACGCAGTATTTT.

Only one count was recorded for this clone. The V and J genes are TRBV7-8 and TRBJ1-1; D is uncertain. The V end lost 1 base, the J end lost 10 bases, and 22 bases lay between the germline ends. The CDR3 length is 16 residues. CDR1 is SGHVS, CDR2 FQNEAQ, per germline. The CDR3 DNA follows: TGTGCCAGCAGCTTAGGGTTGGCAGCCTTGTTCGGAGTAGCTTTCTTT. This translates into CASSLGLAALFGVAFF.

This chain joins TRBV5-4 and TRBJ1-4; D remains unclear. V lost 4 bases to trimming and J lost 0 bases, with 13 bases between them. The CDR3 is made up of 16 amino acids. The germline V gene encodes CDR1 SGHNT and CDR2 YYREEE (reference sequence). CDR3 sequence (DNA): TGTGCCAGCAGCCCTGCGGTGGGTGCAACTAATGAAAAACTGTTTTTT. This encodes CASSPAVGATNEKLFF. Supplemented by reference TRBV5-4 and TRBJ1-4, the full variable domain reads ETGVTQSPTHLIKTRGQQVTLRCSSQSGHNTVSWYQQALGQGPQFIFQYYREEENGRGNFPPRFSGLQFPNYSSELNVNALELDDSALYLCASSPAVGATNEKLFFGSGTQLSVL.

This sequence joins TRBV19 and TRBJ2-5; 7 bases are a match to TRBD2. With 1 base clipped from V and 5 bases from J, the junction kept 10 bases outside the gene matches. From germline, CDR1 is LNHDA and CDR2 SQIVND (reference sequence). This CDR3 comprises 16 residues. The DNA of the CDR3 is TGTGCCAGTAGTATAGCTCGGGGGGTGGGGACGGAGACCCAGTACTTC. Encoded protein: CASSIARGVGTETQYF.

The chain uses TRBV5-1 and TRBJ2-5; 15 bases are a match to TRBD2. Germline CDR1 reads SGHRS; CDR2 reads YFSETQ. V lost 3 bases and J lost 3; bases outside the gene matches: 3. This CDR3 comprises 16 residues. Here the CDR3 reads CASSSGLAGGEETQYF. CDR3 DNA sequence: TGCGCCAGCAGCTCAGGACTAGCGGGGGGGGAAGAGACCCAGTACTTC.

The rearrangement joins TRBV5-6 to TRBJ2-3, with D perhaps matching TRBD2 (6 bases). V was pared by 1 base and J by 3 bases, with 15 bases between. This CDR3 region has 16 residues. Germline CDR1 and CDR2: SGHDT and YYEEEE. CDR3 in DNA: TGTGCCAGCAGCTTGTATCAGGGAGGTGGAACAGATACGCAGTATTTT. As protein: CASSLYQGGGTDTQYF.

J is TRBJ2-5 and V is TRBV6-1; D possibly corresponds to TRBD1 (6 bases). This CDR3 spans 11 amino acids. V gave up 6 bases and J gave up 12 bases, with 14 bases separating them. CDR1 is MNHNS and CDR2 is SASEGT in the germline V gene. In DNA form, the CDR3 reads TGTGCCAGCAGCAGGGGCAGTATCGAGTACTTC. Amino acids: CASSRGSIEYF.

The rearrangement links TRBV4-2 to TRBJ2-1, with 8 nucleotides matching TRBD2. The length of the CDR3 is 17 residues. The V and J ends lost 2 bases and 2 bases, in that order; junction bases with no gene match: 8. In germline, CDR1 is LGHNA, CDR2 YNFKEQ. This chain's CDR3 is CASSQTARGGTYNEQFF. Written as DNA, the CDR3 is TGTGCCAGCAGCCAAACTGCCCGGGGGGGAACCTACAATGAGCAGTTCTTC.

The chain recombines TRBV5-1 with TRBJ2-6; D may be TRBD1 (5 bases). Germline V gene sequence: CDR1 SGHRS, CDR2 YFSETQ. Between the trimmed V and J ends, which lost 4 bases and 0 bases, there was a span of 17 bases. The CDR3 sequence is 18 residues long. DNA of the CDR3: TGCGCCAGCAGCCCAGGTCCCCAGGGCGGCTCTGGGGCCAACGTCCTGACTTTC. Protein product: CASSPGPQGGSGANVLTF.

This chain joins TRBV10-3 and TRBJ2-7; the match to TRBD2 covers 10 bases. The junction had 11 bases not matched to a gene; V was cut back by 10 bases and J by 5 bases. Germline CDR1 and CDR2: ENHRY and SYGVKD. The CDR3 has 14 amino acids. The CDR3 loop is CATTLERGGHEQYF. CDR3 bases: TGTGCCACCACCTTGGAGCGGGGGGGACACGAGCAGTACTTC.

The chain joins TRBV9 to TRBJ2-3; no firm D call. CDR3 length: 14 amino acids. Germline V gene sequence: CDR1 SGDLS, CDR2 YYNGEE. Trimming shortened V by 0 bases and J by 6 bases, and 11 bases separated the two germline ends. The CDR3 loop reads CASSVEARRDTQYF. CDR3 DNA: TGTGCCAGCAGCGTAGAAGCTAGAAGGGATACGCAGTATTTT.

The chain recombines TRBV9 with TRBJ2-1; TRBD1 matches at 8 bases. Germline assignment: CDR1 SGDLS and CDR2 YYNGEE. Trimming removed 3 bases from V and 8 bases from J; junction bases left unmatched: 16. The length of the CDR3 is 17 residues. CDR3 sequence reads: CASSAISGTGAIDEQFF. CDR3 nucleotide sequence: TGTGCCAGCAGCGCAATCTCCGGGACAGGTGCTATCGATGAGCAGTTCTTC.

This chain uses TRBV2 with TRBJ1-6; D ambiguous. Germline V CDR1 and CDR2: SNHLY, FYNNEI. The ends were cut back, 6 bases at V and 10 bases at J, with 16 bases in the middle. This CDR3 has 14 residues. This chain's CDR3 is CASRRMSVDSPLHF. The CDR3 DNA is TGTGCCAGCAGGAGGATGTCCGTCGACTCACCCCTCCACTTT.

The chain has TRBV18 and TRBJ1-2; 7 nucleotides line up with TRBD1. This CDR3 is built from 16 residues. With V trimmed by 1 base and J by 0 bases, 5 bases remained unmatched. Looked up from germline, CDR1 is KGHSH and CDR2 is LQKENI. The CDR3 sequence is CASSPRGTDTNYGYTF. The CDR3 DNA is TGTGCCAGCTCACCACGCGGGACAGACACTAACTATGGCTACACCTTC.

As to this clone: Mismatch with germline at one junction end may stem from a read error. This specimen includes other DNA sequences encoding the same CDR3. The V and J genes are TRBV5-6 and TRBJ1-6, with D possibly being TRBD1 (6 bases). CDR3 length equals 17 residues. Germline CDR1 is SGHDT and CDR2 is YYEEEE. The CDR3 sequence: CASSAMGATSYNSPLHF. CDR3 sequence (DNA): TGTGCCAGCAGCGCGATGGGGGCAACCTCCTATAATTCCCCCCTCCACTTT.

This chain uses TRBV12-5 with TRBJ1-5, with D uncertain. Looked up from germline, CDR1 is LGHNT and CDR2 is FRNRAP. This CDR3 comprises 13 residues. The V and J ends lost 5 bases and 4 bases respectively, with 9 bases between them. The CDR3 DNA reads as TGTGCTAGTGGTCAAGGACTTAATCAGCCCCAGCATTTT. Its translation: CASGQGLNQPQHF.

This clone has more than one count but fewer than ten. The J gene is TRBJ1-4, the V gene TRBV6-5, with D uncertain. V was shortened by 6 bases and J by 8 bases, with 16 bases between the two germline ends. Germline CDR1 reads MNHEY; CDR2 reads SVGAGI. The CDR3 is 14 residues long. For the CDR3, the DNA is TGTGCCAGCAGCGGGCCGGGAGGCGGAGAAAAACTGTTTTTT. Residues: CASSGPGGGEKLFF.

CDR3 residues: CASSLNPGREETQYF. For the CDR3, the DNA is TGTGCCAGCAGCTTAAACCCCGGGAGGGAAGAGACCCAGTACTTC. The chain employs TRBV7-3 and TRBJ2-5; 8 bases align to TRBD2. CDR1 SGHTA and CDR2 FQGTGA come from the germline V gene. Unmatched junction bases numbered 4, after V lost 1 base and J lost 3 bases. CDR3 size: 15 residues.

This chain joins TRBV5-5 and TRBJ2-5; no clear D gene. The CDR3 length is 17 residues. Trimming removed 2 bases from V and 0 bases from J, with 17 bases in between. The germline gives CDR1 SGHKS, CDR2 YYEKEE (reference sequence). The chain's CDR3 is CASSLGFTNRDQETQYF. CDR3 nucleotide sequence: TGTGCCAGCAGCTTAGGATTTACTAACCGTGACCAAGAGACCCAGTACTTC.

This chain links TRBV5-1 with TRBJ2-7; D remains unclear. The CDR3 is made up of 13 amino acids. Germline CDR1 reads SGHRS; CDR2 reads YFSETQ. Between the trimmed V and J ends, which lost 4 bases and 3 bases, there was a span of 11 bases. CDR3 region: CASSKSGSYEQYF. DNA for the CDR3: TGCGCCAGCAGCAAGTCAGGCAGCTACGAGCAGTACTTC.

This clone was seen only once. This rearrangement joins TRBV18 to TRBJ2-3, with D maybe TRBD2 (7 bases). The V end lost 2 bases, the J end lost 5 bases, and 17 bases lay between the germline ends. Germline values: CDR1 KGHSH, CDR2 LQKENI. CDR3 length: 16 residues. The CDR3 here is CASSPWKGGSGDTQYF. The CDR3 nucleotides read TGTGCCAGCTCACCATGGAAGGGGGGGAGTGGAGATACGCAGTATTTT.

V gene TRBV5-5 combines with J gene TRBJ2-6, with D perhaps matching TRBD1 (6 bases). Germline CDR1 reads SGHKS; CDR2 reads YYEKEE (reference sequence). V gave up 3 bases and J gave up 4 bases, with 20 bases separating them. The CDR3 length is 18 residues. The CDR3 protein is CASSSVDRRPGGANVLTF. Written as DNA, the CDR3 is TGTGCCAGCAGCTCAGTAGACAGGCGGCCAGGAGGGGCCAACGTCCTGACTTTC.

This clone was seen more than once but under ten times. This sequence joins TRBV11-2 and TRBJ2-7; 7 positions match TRBD1. The CDR3 totals 17 residues. J was trimmed by 5 bases and V by 1 base; bases with no gene match: 14. Germline V lookup: CDR1 SGHAT, CDR2 FQNNGV. The CDR3 spells CASSLGTRQTGSDEQYF. For the CDR3, the DNA is TGTGCCAGCAGCTTAGGCACGCGGCAGACAGGGTCTGACGAGCAGTACTTC.

V gene TRBV28 combines with J gene TRBJ1-2; 7 nucleotides line up with TRBD1. V was pared by 2 bases and J by 8 bases, with 5 bases of the junction left unmatched. Looked up from germline, CDR1 is MDHEN and CDR2 is SYDVKM. CDR3 length equals 13 residues. The chain's CDR3 is CASSLNRGKGYTF. CDR3 nucleotides: TGTGCCAGCAGTTTAAACAGGGGCAAAGGCTACACCTTC.

There are a few counts of this clone. V is TRBV5-1 and J is TRBJ1-6; 10 nucleotides match TRBD1. CDR3 length equals 15 residues. The junction had 4 bases not matched to a gene; V was cut back by 5 bases and J by 5 bases. Germline-derived CDR1 and CDR2 are SGHRS and YFSETQ. CDR3 region: CASRGGQGHNSPLHF. CDR3 DNA sequence: TGCGCCAGCAGAGGGGGACAGGGGCATAATTCACCCCTCCACTTT.